These 19 T cell receptor beta chains share one sample of origin, sequenced in a study of T cell repertoires in cytomegalovirus infection. What these receptors recognize is not known. Using its own MiXCR run on the reads, TCRdb lists one record per CDR3 protein. The repertoire consists of 300,000 or so distinct CDR3 sequences, with more than 20% occurring once and the leading ten covering about an eighth. Material: cultured PBMCs, obtained from culture after CMV antigen stimulation. The receptors were gathered from a human donor in good health (CMV status not recorded). Some clones in this sample may be carry-over from other donors' samples.

J is TRBJ2-4 and V is TRBV29-1; 11 bases are shared with TRBD1. The CDR3 totals 12 residues. Germline CDR1 SQVTM, CDR2 ANQGSEA. V shed 7 bases, J shed 8 bases, and the junction held 4 bases outside the gene matches. The CDR3 bases are TGCAGCGGGGAGGGACAGGGGGACATTCAGTACTTC. It specifies CSGEGQGDIQYF.

The chain combines TRBV12-3 or TRBV12-4 with TRBJ2-3, with D unclear. Trimming took 6 bases from V and 0 from J, leaving 10 bases between them. This CDR3 is 14 amino acids long. The CDR3 loop is CASRLSVSTDTQYF. The CDR3 nucleotides read TGTGCCAGCAGGCTAAGCGTGAGCACAGATACGCAGTATTTT.

This chain connects TRBV28 to TRBJ1-1; no reliable D call. The CDR3 consists of 13 residues. Trimming took off 5 bases at V and 1 base at J, with 8 bases between the two ends. The germline CDR1 and CDR2 sequences are MDHEN and SYDVKM. CDR3 nucleotides: TGTGCCAGCAGTCGCGCCCAGAACACTGAAGCTTTCTTT. Residues: CASSRAQNTEAFF.

Regarding this clonotype: A read error may be the cause here, since a much bigger clone is one base away. The chain employs TRBV7-2 and TRBJ2-3; D not resolved. Germline CDR1 and CDR2: SGHTA and FQGNSA. The CDR3 length is 15 residues. As DNA, the CDR3 is TGTGCCAGCAGCTCACTCGACCTGCGCACAGATACGCAGAATTTT. Translated, it gives CASSSLDLRTDTQNF. Full variable domain (outside the CDR3, taken from reference TRBV7-2 and TRBJ2-3): GAGVSQSPSNKVTEKGKDVELRCDPISGHTALYWYRQSLGQGLEFLIYFQGNSAPDKSGLPSDRFSAERTGGSVSTLTIQRTQQEDSAVYLCASSSLDLRTDTQNFGPGTRLTVL.

The chain recombines TRBV7-2 with TRBJ2-5; maybe TRBD2 (6 bases). Germline assignment: CDR1 SGHTA and CDR2 FQGNSA. Trimming pared 4 bases from V and 1 base from J, leaving 13 bases between. There are 15 residues in the CDR3. The CDR3 reads CASSSNMGGQETQYF. In DNA, the CDR3 is TGTGCCAGCAGCTCCAATATGGGAGGCCAAGAGACCCAGTACTTC.

This clonotype was counted a few times. In DNA form, the CDR3 reads TGTGCCAGCAGCTTAAAAGAGGCAGGGGCGGACTATGGCTACACCTTC. Translating gives CASSLKEAGADYGYTF. The rearrangement joins TRBV7-2 to TRBJ1-2; weak D call: TRBD1 (6 bases). The germline V gene encodes CDR1 SGHTA and CDR2 FQGNSA. This CDR3 has 16 amino acids. The germline V and J ends were trimmed by 2 bases and 3 bases, with 16 bases remaining between them.

The V and J genes are TRBV28 and TRBJ2-3, with TRBD2 as a possible D gene (5 bases). The CDR3 contains 14 residues. Germline-derived CDR1 and CDR2 are MDHEN and SYDVKM. Trimming took off 9 bases at V and 0 bases at J, with 13 bases between the two ends. The CDR3 bases are TGTGCCAGTCTAGCTCCAGCTAGCACAGATACGCAGTATTTT. Translation gives CASLAPASTDTQYF.

This clonotype was detected only a few times. The rearrangement links TRBV20-1 to TRBJ2-1, with 12 bases fitting TRBD2. This CDR3 is 15 amino acids long. Germline assignment: CDR1 DFQATT and CDR2 SNEGSKA (reference sequence). J was trimmed by 8 bases and V by 0 bases; bases with no gene match: 5. CDR3 residues: CSARDLTSGSYEQFF. For the CDR3, the DNA is TGCAGTGCTAGAGACCTGACTAGCGGGAGTTATGAGCAGTTCTTC.

Only a few counts were recorded for this clonotype. The chain has TRBV15 and TRBJ2-1; 12 bases are shared with TRBD2. This CDR3 spans 15 amino acids. Germline CDR1 is LNHNV and CDR2 is YYDKDF (reference sequence). Unmatched junction bases numbered 4, after V lost 1 base and J lost 9 bases. CDR3 sequence reads: CATSRATSGRVEQFF. The CDR3 DNA sequence: TGTGCCACCAGCAGAGCGACTAGCGGGAGAGTTGAGCAGTTCTTC.

A few counts support this clonotype. V gene TRBV28 combines with J gene TRBJ1-1; no clear D. Germline V gene lookup returns CDR1 MDHEN and CDR2 SYDVKM. The ends were cut back, 6 bases at V and 3 bases at J, with 11 bases in the middle. The CDR3 totals 13 residues. The CDR3 bases are TGTGCCAGCAGACCCTCCGGGGACACTGAAGCTTTCTTT. It encodes CASRPSGDTEAFF. Looking up the rest from reference TRBV28 and TRBJ1-1 gives the full variable domain: DVKVTQSSRYLVKRTGEKVFLECVQDMDHENMFWYRQDPGLGLRLIYFSYDVKMKEKGDIPEGYSVSREKKERFSLILESASTNQTSMYLCASRPSGDTEAFFGQGTRLTVV.

This clonotype was picked up many times. This chain connects TRBV20-1 to TRBJ2-2; 10 bases align to TRBD2. CDR1 and CDR2 (germline): DFQATT, SNEGSKA (reference sequence). The V gene end was trimmed by 3 bases and the J gene end by 9 bases; junction bases not matched to a gene: 7. The CDR3 has 14 amino acids. Here the CDR3 reads CSARVAGGRRELFF. CDR3 nucleotides: TGCAGTGCTAGGGTAGCGGGAGGCCGTCGGGAGCTGTTTTTT.

This clonotype was picked up a small number of times. The chain uses TRBV12-3 or TRBV12-4 and TRBJ2-2; 10 bases map to TRBD1. V gave up 5 bases and J gave up 4 bases; unmatched junction bases: 4. This CDR3 contains 15 residues. CDR3 residues: CASSQRTGGTGELFF. CDR3 nucleotides: TGTGCCAGCAGTCAACGGACAGGGGGCACCGGGGAGCTGTTTTTT.

The table lists this clonotype with many counts. The chain carries TRBV7-2 and TRBJ2-1; 10 bases match TRBD2. Per germline, CDR1 SGHTA and CDR2 FQGNSA. The V segment lost 5 bases and the J segment 7 bases; nucleotides outside the gene matches: 14. This CDR3 contains 17 residues. The CDR3 DNA is TGTGCCAGCAGCCCACGATGGGTTAGCGGGAGGACAAATGAGCAGTTCTTC. It translates to CASSPRWVSGRTNEQFF.

This rearrangement joins TRBV15 to TRBJ1-4; D gene ambiguous. Trimming left V 4 bases short and J 0 bases short, with 3 bases between. The CDR3 totals 13 residues. Germline CDR1 is LNHNV and CDR2 is YYDKDF (reference sequence). The CDR3 here is CATSTSTNEKLFF. The CDR3 nucleotides read TGTGCCACCAGCACCTCAACTAATGAAAAACTGTTTTTT.

This chain uses TRBV12-3 or TRBV12-4 with TRBJ2-1; tentative D call: TRBD2 (5 bases). Trimming removed 6 bases from V and 5 bases from J, with 14 bases in between. The CDR3 length is 14 residues. The CDR3 DNA follows: TGTGCCAGCAGCCCCCGGACTTACAACAATGAGCAGTTCTTC. Residues: CASSPRTYNNEQFF.

The rearrangement joins TRBV29-1 to TRBJ2-5; 8 nucleotides align to TRBD2. With V trimmed by 2 bases and J by 3 bases, 8 bases remained unmatched. CDR3 length equals 15 residues. The germline V gene has CDR1 SQVTM and CDR2 ANQGSEA. The CDR3 region is CSVEPRLAPKETQYF. The CDR3 coding sequence is TGCAGCGTTGAACCCAGACTAGCGCCGAAAGAGACCCAGTACTTC.

In DNA, the CDR3 is TGTGCCAGCAGTTTATATCCCGGGACCGGCGAGCAGTACTTC. This encodes CASSLYPGTGEQYF. This chain connects TRBV27 to TRBJ2-7; D may correspond to TRBD1 or TRBD2 (5 bases each). The CDR3 sequence is 14 residues long. V dropped 1 base and J dropped 6 bases, with 13 bases sitting between them. Germline V CDR1 and CDR2: MNHEY, SMNVEV (reference sequence).

The chain has TRBV12-3 or TRBV12-4 and TRBJ1-2; 9 nucleotides align to TRBD1. Trimming at V came to 5 bases and at J to 7 bases, leaving 2 bases not matched to a gene. The CDR3 is 12 amino acids. CDR3: CASSHRGPGYTF. CDR3 DNA: TGTGCCAGCAGTCACAGGGGGCCTGGCTACACCTTC.

Worth noting for this clonotype: A much larger clone lies one base from this, so it may be a read error. This rearrangement joins TRBV7-4 to TRBJ2-7, with 9 bases fitting TRBD1. Per the germline V gene, CDR1 is SGHVT and CDR2 is SQSDAQ. CDR3 length equals 14 residues. The trim removed 5 bases at V and 0 bases at J, leaving 2 bases unmatched. The CDR3 sequence: CASSGTGSSYEQYF. The CDR3 DNA follows: TGTGCCAGCAGCGGGACAGGGAGCTCCTACGAGCAGTACTTC.